The 18 T cell receptor beta chains below come from one sample, sequenced in a study of blood T cell repertoires in COVID-19. TCRdb keeps only in-frame clones here, not all; method: immunoSEQ multiplex PCR. The table lists roughly 220,000 clones, around four fifths of them singletons, with 5.1% in the top ten. Sequencing was performed on peripheral blood. The receptors stem from an older woman who had recovered from COVID-19.

The chain uses TRBV6-6 and TRBJ2-3; D is possibly TRBD2 (5 bases). Trimming took 6 bases from V and 1 from J, leaving 14 bases between them. Germline loops: CDR1 MNHNY, CDR2 SVGAGI (reference sequence). CDR3 length equals 15 residues. CDR3 sequence reads: CASSPARSGTDTQYF. The CDR3, as DNA: TGTGCCAGCAGCCCCGCCCGTAGCGGCACAGATACGCAGTATTTT.

The CDR3, as DNA: TGTGCCAGCAGCTTGGATTCCCGTGGCGGCGGCTATGGCTACACCTTC. Translating gives CASSLDSRGGGYGYTF. The rearrangement links TRBV5-4 to TRBJ1-2; D gene unclear. CDR3 length equals 16 residues. The germline V gene has CDR1 SGHNT and CDR2 YYREEE (reference sequence). The V and J ends lost 0 bases and 4 bases respectively, with 16 bases between them.

The chain has TRBV30 and TRBJ1-5, with a tentative D call TRBD1 (5 bases). From germline, CDR1 is GTSNPN and CDR2 SVGIG (reference sequence). The V end was cut by 2 bases, the J end by 1 base, with 15 bases between. The CDR3 covers 16 residues. CDR3 DNA sequence: TGTGCCTGGAGTTCCGTACCGGGGGGAAGCAATCAGCCCCAGCATTTT. This translates into CAWSSVPGGSNQPQHF. Complete variable domain (other parts from reference TRBV30 and TRBJ1-5): SQTIHQWPATLVQPVGSPLSLECTVEGTSNPNLYWYRQAAGRGLQLLFYSVGIGQISSEVPQNLSASRPQDRQFILSSKKLLLSDSGFYLCAWSSVPGGSNQPQHFGDGTRLSIL.

The table lists this clone with a count of one. V and J are TRBV2 and TRBJ2-7; 15 bases align to TRBD2. Germline V gene sequence: CDR1 SNHLY, CDR2 FYNNEI. The CDR3 length is 13 residues. V was clipped by 9 bases and J by 5 bases; unmatched bases: 2. CDR3 residues: CARGLAGGHEQYF. CDR3 coding DNA: TGTGCCAGGGGACTAGCGGGGGGCCACGAGCAGTACTTC. The whole variable domain, remainder taken from reference TRBV2 and TRBJ2-7, is EPEVTQTPSHQVTQMGQEVILRCVPISNHLYFYWYRQILGQKVEFLVSFYNNEISEKSEIFDDQFSVERPDGSNFTLKIRSTKLEDSAMYFCARGLAGGHEQYFGPGTRLTVT.

The rearrangement uses TRBV10-3 and TRBJ2-7, with D perhaps TRBD2 (5 bases). V was clipped by 2 bases and J by 7 bases, with 18 bases between them. This CDR3 has 15 residues. The V gene's germline CDR1 is ENHRY and CDR2 SYGVKD. CDR3 nucleotides: TGTGCCATCAGTGAGAGAGCACCCCGAAGCGGAGAGCAGTACTTC. This codes for CAISERAPRSGEQYF.

The gene calls are TRBV29-1 and TRBJ1-1; 8 nucleotides align to TRBD1. This CDR3 contains 14 residues. Unmatched junction bases numbered 11, after V lost 7 bases and J lost 4 bases. CDR1 and CDR2 (germline): SQVTM, ANQGSEA. CDR3 sequence (DNA): TGCAGCGCAGATCGACAGGGGCTTAGCACTGAAGCTTTCTTT. Amino acid sequence: CSADRQGLSTEAFF. Full variable domain (missing parts from reference TRBV29-1 and TRBJ1-1): SAVISQKPSRDICQRGTSLTIQCQVDSQVTMMFWYRQQPGQSLTLIATANQGSEATYESGFVIDKFPISRPNLTFSTLTVSNMSPEDSSIYLCSADRQGLSTEAFFGQGTRLTVV.

This sequence joins TRBV19 and TRBJ2-3, with TRBD2 matching 8 bases. Per the germline V gene, CDR1 is LNHDA and CDR2 is SQIVND (reference sequence). The CDR3 extends over 16 amino acids. The V and J ends lost 4 bases and 6 bases, in that order; junction bases with no gene match: 12. CDR3 coding DNA: TGTGCCAGTAGTAGGCGAGGAGCGGGGGCAACTGATACGCAGTATTTT. This gives the protein CASSRRGAGATDTQYF.

The gene calls are TRBV5-6 and TRBJ1-5; the D gene is possibly TRBD1 (5 bases). The length of the CDR3 is 15 residues. Germline V gene lookup returns CDR1 SGHDT and CDR2 YYEEEE. Trimming took 1 base from V and 8 from J, leaving 16 bases between them. This chain's CDR3 is CASSLMLGGQEPQHF. CDR3 nucleotides: TGTGCCAGCAGCTTGATGCTGGGGGGTCAGGAGCCCCAGCATTTT. Drawing the rest from reference TRBV5-6 and TRBJ1-5, the complete variable domain is DAGVTQSPTHLIKTRGQQVTLRCSPKSGHDTVSWYQQALGQGPQFIFQYYEEEERQRGNFPDRFSGHQFPNYSSELNVNALLLGDSALYLCASSLMLGGQEPQHFGDGTRLSIL.

V and J are TRBV24-1 and TRBJ2-3; 7 bases fit TRBD1. The CDR3 is 16 amino acids. V was clipped by 3 bases and J by 0 bases; unmatched bases: 5. The germline V gene has CDR1 KGHDR and CDR2 SFDVKD. The CDR3 DNA follows: TGTGCCACCAGTGATCCGACAGGGCCAAGCACAGATACGCAGTATTTT. This encodes CATSDPTGPSTDTQYF.

The chain joins TRBV12-3 or TRBV12-4 to TRBJ1-2; 8 bases map to TRBD1. Germline trimming cut 1 base from V and 6 bases from J; bases unmatched to any gene: 1. This CDR3 is built from 13 residues. Here the CDR3 DNA reads TGTGCCAGCAGTTTAGGGACAGGGCATGGCTACACCTTC. It yields the protein CASSLGTGHGYTF.

This clone was observed a handful of times. The chain carries TRBV7-2 and TRBJ2-7; 8 bases map to TRBD2. CDR1 SGHTA and CDR2 FQGNSA come from the germline V gene. The CDR3 contains 16 residues. J gave up 2 bases and V 5 bases, and 11 bases lay outside the gene matches. In nucleotides, the CDR3 is TGTGCCAGCAGCCCGAGTACGGCGGGGGGTACCTACGAGCAGTACTTC. Its translation: CASSPSTAGGTYEQYF.

The CDR3 protein is CASSYSREGYTF. The CDR3 nucleotides read TGTGCCAGCAGTTACTCACGAGAGGGCTACACCTTC. This chain connects TRBV12-3 or TRBV12-4 to TRBJ1-2; D remains unclear. The CDR3 sequence is 12 residues long. V lost 4 bases and J 8 bases, leaving 11 bases between the germline ends.

The V call is TRBV29-1, the J call TRBJ2-2; TRBD1 matches at 11 bases. Trimming at V came to 0 bases and at J to 4 bases, leaving 10 bases not matched to a gene. The CDR3 runs to 18 residues. CDR1 is SQVTM and CDR2 is ANQGSEA in the germline V gene. CDR3 amino acids: CSVEDIRTGGGGTGELFF. As DNA, the CDR3 is TGCAGCGTTGAAGATATTCGGACAGGGGGCGGCGGCACCGGGGAGCTGTTTTTT.

The CDR3 reads CASFRQGGTTEAFF. CDR3 in DNA: TGTGCCAGCTTTCGACAGGGGGGGACCACTGAAGCTTTCTTT. The rearrangement links TRBV6-5 to TRBJ1-1; 9 bases are a match to TRBD1. Germline V gene data show CDR1 as MNHEY and CDR2 as SVGAGI. This CDR3 spans 14 amino acids. The V segment lost 8 bases and the J segment 4 bases; nucleotides outside the gene matches: 8.

The gene calls are TRBV30 and TRBJ2-7, with no clear D. Germline lookup yields CDR1 GTSNPN and CDR2 SVGIG (reference sequence). CDR3 length equals 16 residues. The ends were cut back, 2 bases at V and 0 bases at J, with 17 bases in the middle. In nucleotides, the CDR3 is TGTGCCTGGAGTTCTCCGCGGCGGAGTAGCTCCTACGAGCAGTACTTC. Encoded protein: CAWSSPRRSSSYEQYF.

V is TRBV14 and J is TRBJ2-7; 9 bases align to TRBD1. V was clipped by 5 bases and J by 6 bases; unmatched bases: 5. CDR1 is SGHDN and CDR2 is FVKESK in the germline V gene. The CDR3 runs to 13 residues. The CDR3 region is CASSNRQGGEQYF. DNA of the CDR3: TGTGCCAGCAGCAATAGACAGGGGGGCGAGCAGTACTTC.

This chain joins TRBV7-2 and TRBJ2-1, with TRBD2 matching 10 bases. The CDR3 sequence is 14 residues long. Trimming cost V 5 bases and J 9 bases; bases outside gene matches: 7. Germline V gene data show CDR1 as SGHTA and CDR2 as FQGNSA. CDR3 in DNA: TGTGCCAGCAGCGCGGGGACTAGCGTAGGTGAGCAGTTCTTC. As protein: CASSAGTSVGEQFF. Full variable domain (rest looked up from reference TRBV7-2 and TRBJ2-1): GAGVSQSPSNKVTEKGKDVELRCDPISGHTALYWYRQSLGQGLEFLIYFQGNSAPDKSGLPSDRFSAERTGGSVSTLTIQRTQQEDSAVYLCASSAGTSVGEQFFGPGTRLTVL.

This clone was seen a single time. This chain uses TRBV7-9 with TRBJ1-2; TRBD1 matches at 7 bases. V shed 8 bases and J 4 bases; nucleotides not matched to a gene: 10. Germline values: CDR1 SEHNR, CDR2 FQNEAQ (reference sequence). This CDR3 comprises 14 residues. The CDR3 region has the DNA TGTGCCAGCGTATCAGGGGGTGTAGGCTATGGCTACACCTTC. It encodes CASVSGGVGYGYTF.